What follows describes a single T cell receptor (beta chain). Its antigen is undetermined. A junction boundary mismatches the germline segment, possibly from a read error. This sample was included in a study of tumor-infiltrating lymphocytes in primary liver carcinoma. Broader study findings: Tumors had a significantly higher top-250-clone fraction than blood (p = 0.039). Paired tumor-adjacent and tumor-blood samples overlapped less than tumor region pairs did.

CDR3 size: 16 residues. Germline V gene sequence: CDR1 LGHNA, CDR2 YNFKEQ. The template, about 550 ng total RNA, yielded TCR beta cDNA made with a constant-region primer. Three-round nested multiplex PCR performed with slightly modified ARM-PCR produced the TCR beta libraries. TRBV1-TRBV30 forward primers paired with a C-beta reverse primer drove the first two PCR rounds, around 9 cycles each. TCRdb analysed the multiplex PCR reads with MiXCR anew, one entry per CDR3 protein. The data hold about 120,000 distinct CDR3 sequences, with nearly 70% observed a single time. Co-extraction of RNA and DNA was performed on about 19-30 mg of unsorted bulk tissue. Each participant had primary liver carcinoma, and surgical resection was the treatment. Infection with HBV was chronic in patients; they were treatment-naive.

The chain couples TRBV4-2 to TRBJ2-3, with a tentative D call TRBD1 (7 bases). The sample consisted of tumor-adjacent normal liver tissue. This TCR came from a woman aged 60-75 years with primary liver carcinoma and hepatitis B virus infection. The CDR3 nucleotides are TGTGCCAGCAGCCAAGGATCTGGAGGGGGCACAGGTACGCAGTATTTT. Encoded protein: CASSQGSGGGTGTQYF.